The entry below gives a single TCR beta chain sequence along with its context. Its antigen is unidentified. These data belong to a study of response to subunit inactivated influenza vaccine. Using its own MiXCR run on the RT-PCR reads, TCRdb lists one record per CDR3 protein. Of roughly 670,000 distinct CDR3 sequences listed, around 15% were seen once; the top ten hold 7.5% to 9%. The study's findings and limits: T cells newly recruited by each seasonal influenza vaccination are few, the authors suggested.

The sequence came from a man in his forties or fifties who received an inactivated influenza vaccine. The specimen was PBMCs from blood, collected 14 days before vaccination.

The CDR3 nucleotides read TGCGCCAGCAGCGTAGGGGACATTCCCTACGAGCAGTACTTC. Amino acid sequence: CASSVGDIPYEQYF. This sequence joins TRBV5-1 and TRBJ2-7, with D perhaps TRBD1 (6 bases). Trimming shortened V by 4 bases and J by 2 bases, and 13 bases separated the two germline ends. There are 14 residues in the CDR3. Germline V gene sequence: CDR1 SGHRS, CDR2 YFSETQ.